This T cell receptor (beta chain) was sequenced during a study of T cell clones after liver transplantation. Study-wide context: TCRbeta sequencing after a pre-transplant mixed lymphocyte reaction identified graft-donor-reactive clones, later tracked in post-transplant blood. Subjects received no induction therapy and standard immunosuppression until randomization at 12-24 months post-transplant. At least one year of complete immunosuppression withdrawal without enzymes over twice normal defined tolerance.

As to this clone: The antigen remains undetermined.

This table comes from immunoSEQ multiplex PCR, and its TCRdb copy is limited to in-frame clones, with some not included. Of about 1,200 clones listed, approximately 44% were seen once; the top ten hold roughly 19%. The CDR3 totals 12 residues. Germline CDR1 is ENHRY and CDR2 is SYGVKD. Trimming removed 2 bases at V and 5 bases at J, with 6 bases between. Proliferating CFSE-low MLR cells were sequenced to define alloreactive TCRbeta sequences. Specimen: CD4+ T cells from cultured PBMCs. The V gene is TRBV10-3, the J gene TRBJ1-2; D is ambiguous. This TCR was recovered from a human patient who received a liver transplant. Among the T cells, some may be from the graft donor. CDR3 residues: CAISEGSYGYTF. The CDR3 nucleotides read TGTGCCATCAGTGAGGGATCGTATGGCTACACCTTC.